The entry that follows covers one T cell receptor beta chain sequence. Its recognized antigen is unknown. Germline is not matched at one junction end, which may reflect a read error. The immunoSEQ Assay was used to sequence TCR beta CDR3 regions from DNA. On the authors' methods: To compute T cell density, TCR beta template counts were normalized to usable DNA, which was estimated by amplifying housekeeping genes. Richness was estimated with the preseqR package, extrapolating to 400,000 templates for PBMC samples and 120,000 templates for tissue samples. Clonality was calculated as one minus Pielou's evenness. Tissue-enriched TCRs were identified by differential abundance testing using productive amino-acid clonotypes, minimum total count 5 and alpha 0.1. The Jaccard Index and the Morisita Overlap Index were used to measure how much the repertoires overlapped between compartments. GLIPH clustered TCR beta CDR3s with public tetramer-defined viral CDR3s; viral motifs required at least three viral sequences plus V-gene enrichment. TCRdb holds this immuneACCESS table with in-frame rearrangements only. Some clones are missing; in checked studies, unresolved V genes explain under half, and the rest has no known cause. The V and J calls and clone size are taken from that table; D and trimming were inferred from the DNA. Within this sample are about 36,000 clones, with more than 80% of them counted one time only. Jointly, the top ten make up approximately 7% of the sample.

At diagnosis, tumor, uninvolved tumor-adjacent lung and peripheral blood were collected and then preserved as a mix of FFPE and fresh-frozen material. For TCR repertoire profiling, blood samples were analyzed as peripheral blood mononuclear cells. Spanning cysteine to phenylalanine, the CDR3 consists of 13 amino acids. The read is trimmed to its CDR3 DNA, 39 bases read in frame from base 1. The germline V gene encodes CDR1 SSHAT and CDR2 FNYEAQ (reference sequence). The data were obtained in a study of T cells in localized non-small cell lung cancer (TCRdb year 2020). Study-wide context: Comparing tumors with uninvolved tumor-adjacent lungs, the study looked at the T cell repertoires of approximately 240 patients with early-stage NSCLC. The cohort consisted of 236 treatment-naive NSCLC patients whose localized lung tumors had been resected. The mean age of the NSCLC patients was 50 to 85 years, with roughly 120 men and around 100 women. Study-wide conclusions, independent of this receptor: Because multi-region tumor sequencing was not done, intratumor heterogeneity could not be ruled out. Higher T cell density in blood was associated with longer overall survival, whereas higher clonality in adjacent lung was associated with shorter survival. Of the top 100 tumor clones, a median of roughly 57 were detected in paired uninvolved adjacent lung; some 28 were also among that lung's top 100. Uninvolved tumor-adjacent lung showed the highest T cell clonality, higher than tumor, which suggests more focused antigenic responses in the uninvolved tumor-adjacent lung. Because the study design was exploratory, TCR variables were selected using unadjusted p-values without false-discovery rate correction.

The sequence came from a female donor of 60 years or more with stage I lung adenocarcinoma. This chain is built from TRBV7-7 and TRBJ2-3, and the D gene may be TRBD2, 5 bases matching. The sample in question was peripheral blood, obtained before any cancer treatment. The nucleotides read TGTGCTAGCAGCGCCCGACTACAGGATACGCAGTATTTT. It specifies CASSARLQDTQYF. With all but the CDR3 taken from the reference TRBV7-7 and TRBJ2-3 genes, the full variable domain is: GAGVSQSPRYKVTKRGQDVTLRCDPISSHATLYWYQQALGQGPEFLTYFNYEAQPDKSGLPSDRFSAERPEGSISTLTIQRTEQRDSAMYRCASSARLQDTQYFGPGTRLTVL.